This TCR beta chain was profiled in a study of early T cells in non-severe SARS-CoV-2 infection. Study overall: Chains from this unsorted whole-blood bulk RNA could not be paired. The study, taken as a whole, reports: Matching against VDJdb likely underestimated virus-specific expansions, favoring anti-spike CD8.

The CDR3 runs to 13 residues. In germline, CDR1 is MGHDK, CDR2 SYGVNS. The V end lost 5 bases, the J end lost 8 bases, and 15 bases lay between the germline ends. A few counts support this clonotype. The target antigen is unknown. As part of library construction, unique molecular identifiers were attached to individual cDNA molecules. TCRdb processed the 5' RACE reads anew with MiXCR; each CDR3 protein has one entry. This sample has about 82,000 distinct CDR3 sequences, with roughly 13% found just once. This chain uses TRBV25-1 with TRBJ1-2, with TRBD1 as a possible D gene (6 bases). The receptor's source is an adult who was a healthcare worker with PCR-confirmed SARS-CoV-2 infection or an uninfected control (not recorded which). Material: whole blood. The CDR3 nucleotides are TGTGCCAGCAGTTTAACAGGGAGGGGAGGCTACACCTTC. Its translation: CASSLTGRGGYTF.